These 28 T cell receptor beta chains originate from one sample sequenced in a study of cytomegalovirus exposure and HLA in healthy donors. Use of 60 Vbeta and 13 Jbeta primers characterized the PCR. Assay used: immunoSEQ multiplex PCR; TCRdb lists only in-frame clones, some missing. The repertoire holds about 200,000 clones, with roughly four fifths as singletons. Source material: PBMCs. These receptors all stem from a woman between 18 and 29 years old in good health and CMV-seronegative.

As regards this clone: This same CDR3 is encoded by further DNA sequences in the sample. The genes are TRBV7-9 and TRBJ2-6; perhaps TRBD1 as D (5 bases). The CDR3 consists of 15 residues. Looked up from germline, CDR1 is SEHNR and CDR2 is FQNEAQ (reference sequence). V gave up 3 bases and J gave up 1 base, with 7 bases separating them. CDR3 sequence: CASSLDISGANVLTF. The DNA of the CDR3 is TGTGCCAGCAGCTTGGACATTTCTGGGGCCAACGTCCTGACTTTC.

The chain has TRBV4-2 and TRBJ2-3, with 13 nucleotides matching TRBD2. J lost 0 bases, V lost 3 bases, and 18 bases had no gene match. This CDR3 is 22 amino acids long. Germline loops: CDR1 LGHNA, CDR2 YNFKEQ. CDR3 coding DNA: TGTGCCAGCAGCCAGCTTGGACCGTGGACTAGCGGGGGCAATCCTAGCACAGATACGCAGTATTTT. It is translated as CASSQLGPWTSGGNPSTDTQYF.

The gene calls are TRBV5-8 and TRBJ2-3, with 7 bases matching TRBD1. The CDR3 has 17 residues. The V gene end was trimmed by 1 base and the J gene end by 5 bases; junction bases not matched to a gene: 13. Germline CDR1 is SGHTS and CDR2 is YDEGEE. CDR3 protein: CASSLWGRKAGGDTQYF. The CDR3 region has the DNA TGTGCCAGCAGCTTGTGGGGACGGAAGGCAGGGGGAGATACGCAGTATTTT. Together with reference TRBV5-8 and TRBJ2-3, the CDR3 gives the full variable domain: EAGVTQSPTHLIKTRGQQATLRCSPISGHTSVYWYQQALGLGLQFLLWYDEGEERNRGNFPPRFSGRQFPNYSSELNVNALELEDSALYLCASSLWGRKAGGDTQYFGPGTRLTVL.

The rearrangement joins TRBV19 to TRBJ1-1; 11 bases map to TRBD1. J was trimmed by 0 bases and V by 7 bases; bases with no gene match: 7. This CDR3 comprises 16 residues. CDR1 is LNHDA and CDR2 is SQIVND in the germline V gene (reference sequence). The CDR3 here is CASKRDRGVLNTEAFF. DNA for the CDR3: TGTGCCAGTAAACGGGACAGGGGGGTTCTGAACACTGAAGCTTTCTTT.

This clone has just a few counts. V and J are TRBV4-1 and TRBJ2-1; no clear D gene. The CDR3 spans 14 residues. V gave up 2 bases and J gave up 8 bases, with 13 bases separating them. Germline V gives CDR1 MGHRA, CDR2 YSYEKL. CDR3 coding DNA: TGCGCCAGCAGCCAAACTGCTTACCACTATGAGCAGTTCTTC. This codes for CASSQTAYHYEQFF.

This clone was detected once. The J gene is TRBJ2-7, the V gene TRBV4-3; 8 nucleotides agree with TRBD2. V gave up 3 bases and J gave up 3 bases; unmatched junction bases: 10. Germline assignment: CDR1 LGHNA and CDR2 YSLEER. The CDR3 extends over 16 amino acids. CDR3 coding DNA: TGCGCCAGCAGCCAGAAGGGAACTAGCGGAAACTACGAGCAGTACTTC. It encodes CASSQKGTSGNYEQYF.

The V call is TRBV28, the J call TRBJ2-7, with D uncertain. CDR1 is MDHEN, CDR2 SYDVKM, per germline. CDR3 size: 13 residues. The V and J ends lost 8 bases and 0 bases respectively, with 11 bases between them. The DNA for the CDR3 is TGTGCCAGCGGCAGATCTAGCTCCTACGAGCAGTACTTC. Protein product: CASGRSSSYEQYF. The variable domain in full, with the rest retrieved from reference TRBV28 and TRBJ2-7, is DVKVTQSSRYLVKRTGEKVFLECVQDMDHENMFWYRQDPGLGLRLIYFSYDVKMKEKGDIPEGYSVSREKKERFSLILESASTNQTSMYLCASGRSSSYEQYFGPGTRLTVT.

The CDR3 sequence is CASSIAGDTYEQYF. The DNA for the CDR3 is TGTGCCAGTAGTATCGCAGGGGACACCTACGAGCAGTACTTC. The chain combines TRBV19 with TRBJ2-5; D is possibly TRBD1 (6 bases). The J call may not be correct, given that the DNA end is closer to TRBJ2-7. Germline loops: CDR1 LNHDA, CDR2 SQIVND (reference sequence). CDR3 length equals 14 residues.

This rearrangement joins TRBV19 to TRBJ2-1; possible D gene TRBD2, 5 bases. CDR1 LNHDA and CDR2 SQIVND come from the germline V gene (reference sequence). Trimming pared 7 bases from V and 4 bases from J, leaving 14 bases between. This CDR3 has 14 amino acids. The CDR3 protein is CASTLDSTYNEQFF. As DNA, the CDR3 is TGTGCCAGTACCCTGGACTCCACGTACAATGAGCAGTTCTTC.

The V call is TRBV14, the J call TRBJ2-3; weak D call: TRBD1 (5 bases). With 1 base removed from V and 0 bases from J, the gap between germline ends came to 11 bases. Looked up from germline, CDR1 is SGHDN and CDR2 is FVKESK. The CDR3 is made up of 16 amino acids. The CDR3 protein is CASSQVLGQSTDTQYF. CDR3 bases: TGTGCCAGCAGCCAAGTGTTAGGACAAAGCACAGATACGCAGTATTTT.

The V call is TRBV11-2, the J call TRBJ2-1; perhaps TRBD1 as D (5 bases). In germline, CDR1 is SGHAT, CDR2 FQNNGV. The CDR3 consists of 15 residues. Trimming cost V 3 bases and J 4 bases, with 13 bases left between them. The CDR3 sequence: CASSFSTDTYNEQFF. CDR3 nucleotide sequence: TGTGCCAGCAGCTTTTCGACGGACACTTACAATGAGCAGTTCTTC.

This clone has a single count. The V call is TRBV28, the J call TRBJ2-3, with D possibly being TRBD1 (5 bases). The CDR3 has 14 residues. V gave up 8 bases and J gave up 3 bases, with 15 bases separating them. Germline V gene sequence: CDR1 MDHEN, CDR2 SYDVKM. CDR3 nucleotides: TGTGCCAGCGCCCTGGGGCGGCCAACAGATACGCAGTATTTT. This encodes CASALGRPTDTQYF.

The chain combines TRBV27 with TRBJ2-6; D not certain. From germline, CDR1 is MNHEY and CDR2 SMNVEV (reference sequence). V dropped 3 bases and J dropped 2 bases, with 2 bases sitting between them. The CDR3 runs to 13 residues. The CDR3 region is CASSFAGANVLTF. The CDR3 region has the DNA TGTGCCAGCAGTTTCGCTGGGGCCAACGTCCTGACTTTC.

This chain connects TRBV9 to TRBJ1-2; TRBD1 matches at 9 bases. With 0 bases clipped from V and 3 bases from J, the junction kept 3 bases outside the gene matches. Per the germline V gene, CDR1 is SGDLS and CDR2 is YYNGEE. The CDR3 runs to 15 residues. In nucleotides, the CDR3 is TGTGCCAGCAGCGTAGGACAGGGGGGACACTATGGCTACACCTTC. Residues: CASSVGQGGHYGYTF.

The chain joins TRBV9 to TRBJ2-1, with 8 bases identical to TRBD2. This CDR3 contains 16 residues. Germline V gene sequence: CDR1 SGDLS, CDR2 YYNGEE. Trimming at V came to 2 bases and at J to 5 bases, leaving 9 bases not matched to a gene. The CDR3 DNA reads as TGTGCCAGCAGCGTTTTTAGCGGGATAGGTGACAATGAGCAGTTCTTC. It codes for CASSVFSGIGDNEQFF.

This chain uses TRBV4-2 with TRBJ2-7, with D perhaps matching TRBD1 (6 bases). The germline V gene encodes CDR1 LGHNA and CDR2 YNFKEQ. V lost 4 bases to trimming and J lost 4 bases, with 17 bases between them. The CDR3 spans 15 residues. CDR3 DNA sequence: TGTGCCAGCAGCCGGGCTACAGGGCCTGTGTACGAGCAGTACTTC. The encoded protein is CASSRATGPVYEQYF.

The chain carries TRBV14 and TRBJ2-3; tentative D call: TRBD2 (5 bases). This CDR3 has 15 amino acids. Trimming took 0 bases from V and 3 from J, leaving 10 bases between them. Germline V gene lookup returns CDR1 SGHDN and CDR2 FVKESK. CDR3 nucleotides: TGTGCCAGCAGCCAAGAATTCCGGAGGACAGATACGCAGTATTTT. This encodes CASSQEFRRTDTQYF.

This chain joins TRBV7-9 and TRBJ1-3; no reliable D call. Trimming removed 1 base from V and 9 bases from J, with 7 bases in between. This CDR3 spans 12 amino acids. Germline V CDR1 and CDR2: SEHNR, FQNEAQ (reference sequence). This chain's CDR3 is CASSLVYGTIYF. DNA of the CDR3: TGTGCCAGCAGCTTAGTATACGGCACCATATATTTT.

Of note for this clone: Other DNA sequences in the same sample also yield this CDR3. J is TRBJ2-7 and V is TRBV27, with D possibly matching TRBD1 (5 bases). The CDR3 spans 13 residues. Trimming cost V 8 bases and J 4 bases, with 15 bases left between them. CDR1 and CDR2 from the germline V gene are MNHEY and SMNVEV (reference sequence). This CDR3 is CASAMQGSYEQYF. The CDR3 coding sequence is TGTGCCAGCGCAATGCAGGGTTCTTACGAGCAGTACTTC.

The chain has TRBV5-1 and TRBJ1-2; D ambiguous. The V end was cut by 0 bases, the J end by 1 base, with 7 bases between. This CDR3 contains 14 residues. The germline V gene encodes CDR1 SGHRS and CDR2 YFSETQ. In DNA, the CDR3 is TGCGCCAGCAGCTTGGCCGGGATTAACTATGGCTACACCTTC. This codes for CASSLAGINYGYTF.

This sequence joins TRBV27 and TRBJ2-1; 10 nucleotides agree with TRBD2. This CDR3 region has 16 residues. V lost 5 bases and J lost 10; bases outside the gene matches: 14. The germline V gene encodes CDR1 MNHEY and CDR2 SMNVEV (reference sequence). The CDR3 region is CASSQPGLAVYTEQFF. The CDR3 nucleotides read TGTGCCAGCAGTCAGCCCGGACTAGCGGTCTACACGGAGCAGTTCTTC.

The V call is TRBV7-9, the J call TRBJ1-2; tentative D call: TRBD1 (5 bases). This CDR3 contains 15 residues. With 4 bases removed from V and 3 bases from J, the gap between germline ends came to 15 bases. CDR1 and CDR2 from the germline V gene are SEHNR and FQNEAQ (reference sequence). The CDR3 DNA reads as TGTGCCAGCAGCTCCGGGAGGGGAAGGGACTATGGCTACACCTTC. This codes for CASSSGRGRDYGYTF. Using reference TRBV7-9 and TRBJ1-2 for the parts outside the CDR3, the full variable domain is DTGVSQNPRHKITKRGQNVTFRCDPISEHNRLYWYRQTLGQGPEFLTYFQNEAQLEKSRLLSDRFSAERPKGSFSTLEIQRTEQGDSAMYLCASSSGRGRDYGYTFGSGTRLTVV.

The chain employs TRBV27 and TRBJ1-4; perhaps TRBD1 as D (5 bases). Germline CDR1 reads MNHEY; CDR2 reads SMNVEV (reference sequence). The CDR3 covers 15 residues. V was cut by 6 bases and J by 1 base, with 12 bases left in between. CDR3 sequence (DNA): TGTGCCAGCAGCCCTTTACAGGAAACTAATGAAAAACTGTTTTTT. Translating gives CASSPLQETNEKLFF.

The V call is TRBV9, the J call TRBJ1-1; 10 bases align to TRBD1. The CDR3 totals 14 residues. V trimming: 4 bases; J trimming: 6 bases; junction bases outside the gene matches: 6. Germline V lookup: CDR1 SGDLS, CDR2 YYNGEE. The CDR3 nucleotides read TGTGCCAGCAGCATGACAGGGGGCGACCCTGAAGCTTTCTTT. This codes for CASSMTGGDPEAFF.

V gene TRBV7-8 combines with J gene TRBJ2-1; TRBD2 aligns across 7 bases. This CDR3 spans 14 amino acids. The germline V gene encodes CDR1 SGHVS and CDR2 FQNEAQ. With V trimmed by 7 bases and J by 9 bases, 12 bases remained unmatched. CDR3 sequence reads: CASTPTSMNPEQFF. The CDR3 DNA reads TGTGCCAGCACGCCGACTAGCATGAATCCTGAGCAGTTCTTC.

The V call is TRBV2, the J call TRBJ2-2, with TRBD2 identical over 9 bases. The CDR3 is 16 amino acids. Germline assignment: CDR1 SNHLY and CDR2 FYNNEI. With 0 bases clipped from V and 2 bases from J, the junction kept 1 base outside the gene matches. The chain's CDR3 is CASSEALAGNTGELFF. In DNA, the CDR3 is TGTGCCAGCAGTGAAGCCCTAGCGGGAAACACCGGGGAGCTGTTTTTT.

There are a few counts of this clone. The chain uses TRBV6-5 and TRBJ2-7, with 11 bases fitting TRBD1. Germline V gene lookup returns CDR1 MNHEY and CDR2 SVGAGI. V was clipped by 2 bases and J by 7 bases; unmatched bases: 4. This CDR3 spans 14 amino acids. CDR3 DNA: TGTGCCAGCAGTTACACGGACAGGGGGCTGGAGCAGTACTTC. Translated, it gives CASSYTDRGLEQYF.

Only a few counts were recorded for this clone. The rearrangement uses TRBV13 and TRBJ2-7, with D possibly TRBD1 on 6 matching bases. Trimming removed 3 bases at V and 5 bases at J, with 11 bases between. The CDR3 is 13 residues long. From germline, CDR1 is PRHDT and CDR2 FYEKMQ (reference sequence). The CDR3 DNA reads as TGTGCCAGCAGCTTCCAGGGGTCCCACGAGCAGTACTTC. It encodes CASSFQGSHEQYF.